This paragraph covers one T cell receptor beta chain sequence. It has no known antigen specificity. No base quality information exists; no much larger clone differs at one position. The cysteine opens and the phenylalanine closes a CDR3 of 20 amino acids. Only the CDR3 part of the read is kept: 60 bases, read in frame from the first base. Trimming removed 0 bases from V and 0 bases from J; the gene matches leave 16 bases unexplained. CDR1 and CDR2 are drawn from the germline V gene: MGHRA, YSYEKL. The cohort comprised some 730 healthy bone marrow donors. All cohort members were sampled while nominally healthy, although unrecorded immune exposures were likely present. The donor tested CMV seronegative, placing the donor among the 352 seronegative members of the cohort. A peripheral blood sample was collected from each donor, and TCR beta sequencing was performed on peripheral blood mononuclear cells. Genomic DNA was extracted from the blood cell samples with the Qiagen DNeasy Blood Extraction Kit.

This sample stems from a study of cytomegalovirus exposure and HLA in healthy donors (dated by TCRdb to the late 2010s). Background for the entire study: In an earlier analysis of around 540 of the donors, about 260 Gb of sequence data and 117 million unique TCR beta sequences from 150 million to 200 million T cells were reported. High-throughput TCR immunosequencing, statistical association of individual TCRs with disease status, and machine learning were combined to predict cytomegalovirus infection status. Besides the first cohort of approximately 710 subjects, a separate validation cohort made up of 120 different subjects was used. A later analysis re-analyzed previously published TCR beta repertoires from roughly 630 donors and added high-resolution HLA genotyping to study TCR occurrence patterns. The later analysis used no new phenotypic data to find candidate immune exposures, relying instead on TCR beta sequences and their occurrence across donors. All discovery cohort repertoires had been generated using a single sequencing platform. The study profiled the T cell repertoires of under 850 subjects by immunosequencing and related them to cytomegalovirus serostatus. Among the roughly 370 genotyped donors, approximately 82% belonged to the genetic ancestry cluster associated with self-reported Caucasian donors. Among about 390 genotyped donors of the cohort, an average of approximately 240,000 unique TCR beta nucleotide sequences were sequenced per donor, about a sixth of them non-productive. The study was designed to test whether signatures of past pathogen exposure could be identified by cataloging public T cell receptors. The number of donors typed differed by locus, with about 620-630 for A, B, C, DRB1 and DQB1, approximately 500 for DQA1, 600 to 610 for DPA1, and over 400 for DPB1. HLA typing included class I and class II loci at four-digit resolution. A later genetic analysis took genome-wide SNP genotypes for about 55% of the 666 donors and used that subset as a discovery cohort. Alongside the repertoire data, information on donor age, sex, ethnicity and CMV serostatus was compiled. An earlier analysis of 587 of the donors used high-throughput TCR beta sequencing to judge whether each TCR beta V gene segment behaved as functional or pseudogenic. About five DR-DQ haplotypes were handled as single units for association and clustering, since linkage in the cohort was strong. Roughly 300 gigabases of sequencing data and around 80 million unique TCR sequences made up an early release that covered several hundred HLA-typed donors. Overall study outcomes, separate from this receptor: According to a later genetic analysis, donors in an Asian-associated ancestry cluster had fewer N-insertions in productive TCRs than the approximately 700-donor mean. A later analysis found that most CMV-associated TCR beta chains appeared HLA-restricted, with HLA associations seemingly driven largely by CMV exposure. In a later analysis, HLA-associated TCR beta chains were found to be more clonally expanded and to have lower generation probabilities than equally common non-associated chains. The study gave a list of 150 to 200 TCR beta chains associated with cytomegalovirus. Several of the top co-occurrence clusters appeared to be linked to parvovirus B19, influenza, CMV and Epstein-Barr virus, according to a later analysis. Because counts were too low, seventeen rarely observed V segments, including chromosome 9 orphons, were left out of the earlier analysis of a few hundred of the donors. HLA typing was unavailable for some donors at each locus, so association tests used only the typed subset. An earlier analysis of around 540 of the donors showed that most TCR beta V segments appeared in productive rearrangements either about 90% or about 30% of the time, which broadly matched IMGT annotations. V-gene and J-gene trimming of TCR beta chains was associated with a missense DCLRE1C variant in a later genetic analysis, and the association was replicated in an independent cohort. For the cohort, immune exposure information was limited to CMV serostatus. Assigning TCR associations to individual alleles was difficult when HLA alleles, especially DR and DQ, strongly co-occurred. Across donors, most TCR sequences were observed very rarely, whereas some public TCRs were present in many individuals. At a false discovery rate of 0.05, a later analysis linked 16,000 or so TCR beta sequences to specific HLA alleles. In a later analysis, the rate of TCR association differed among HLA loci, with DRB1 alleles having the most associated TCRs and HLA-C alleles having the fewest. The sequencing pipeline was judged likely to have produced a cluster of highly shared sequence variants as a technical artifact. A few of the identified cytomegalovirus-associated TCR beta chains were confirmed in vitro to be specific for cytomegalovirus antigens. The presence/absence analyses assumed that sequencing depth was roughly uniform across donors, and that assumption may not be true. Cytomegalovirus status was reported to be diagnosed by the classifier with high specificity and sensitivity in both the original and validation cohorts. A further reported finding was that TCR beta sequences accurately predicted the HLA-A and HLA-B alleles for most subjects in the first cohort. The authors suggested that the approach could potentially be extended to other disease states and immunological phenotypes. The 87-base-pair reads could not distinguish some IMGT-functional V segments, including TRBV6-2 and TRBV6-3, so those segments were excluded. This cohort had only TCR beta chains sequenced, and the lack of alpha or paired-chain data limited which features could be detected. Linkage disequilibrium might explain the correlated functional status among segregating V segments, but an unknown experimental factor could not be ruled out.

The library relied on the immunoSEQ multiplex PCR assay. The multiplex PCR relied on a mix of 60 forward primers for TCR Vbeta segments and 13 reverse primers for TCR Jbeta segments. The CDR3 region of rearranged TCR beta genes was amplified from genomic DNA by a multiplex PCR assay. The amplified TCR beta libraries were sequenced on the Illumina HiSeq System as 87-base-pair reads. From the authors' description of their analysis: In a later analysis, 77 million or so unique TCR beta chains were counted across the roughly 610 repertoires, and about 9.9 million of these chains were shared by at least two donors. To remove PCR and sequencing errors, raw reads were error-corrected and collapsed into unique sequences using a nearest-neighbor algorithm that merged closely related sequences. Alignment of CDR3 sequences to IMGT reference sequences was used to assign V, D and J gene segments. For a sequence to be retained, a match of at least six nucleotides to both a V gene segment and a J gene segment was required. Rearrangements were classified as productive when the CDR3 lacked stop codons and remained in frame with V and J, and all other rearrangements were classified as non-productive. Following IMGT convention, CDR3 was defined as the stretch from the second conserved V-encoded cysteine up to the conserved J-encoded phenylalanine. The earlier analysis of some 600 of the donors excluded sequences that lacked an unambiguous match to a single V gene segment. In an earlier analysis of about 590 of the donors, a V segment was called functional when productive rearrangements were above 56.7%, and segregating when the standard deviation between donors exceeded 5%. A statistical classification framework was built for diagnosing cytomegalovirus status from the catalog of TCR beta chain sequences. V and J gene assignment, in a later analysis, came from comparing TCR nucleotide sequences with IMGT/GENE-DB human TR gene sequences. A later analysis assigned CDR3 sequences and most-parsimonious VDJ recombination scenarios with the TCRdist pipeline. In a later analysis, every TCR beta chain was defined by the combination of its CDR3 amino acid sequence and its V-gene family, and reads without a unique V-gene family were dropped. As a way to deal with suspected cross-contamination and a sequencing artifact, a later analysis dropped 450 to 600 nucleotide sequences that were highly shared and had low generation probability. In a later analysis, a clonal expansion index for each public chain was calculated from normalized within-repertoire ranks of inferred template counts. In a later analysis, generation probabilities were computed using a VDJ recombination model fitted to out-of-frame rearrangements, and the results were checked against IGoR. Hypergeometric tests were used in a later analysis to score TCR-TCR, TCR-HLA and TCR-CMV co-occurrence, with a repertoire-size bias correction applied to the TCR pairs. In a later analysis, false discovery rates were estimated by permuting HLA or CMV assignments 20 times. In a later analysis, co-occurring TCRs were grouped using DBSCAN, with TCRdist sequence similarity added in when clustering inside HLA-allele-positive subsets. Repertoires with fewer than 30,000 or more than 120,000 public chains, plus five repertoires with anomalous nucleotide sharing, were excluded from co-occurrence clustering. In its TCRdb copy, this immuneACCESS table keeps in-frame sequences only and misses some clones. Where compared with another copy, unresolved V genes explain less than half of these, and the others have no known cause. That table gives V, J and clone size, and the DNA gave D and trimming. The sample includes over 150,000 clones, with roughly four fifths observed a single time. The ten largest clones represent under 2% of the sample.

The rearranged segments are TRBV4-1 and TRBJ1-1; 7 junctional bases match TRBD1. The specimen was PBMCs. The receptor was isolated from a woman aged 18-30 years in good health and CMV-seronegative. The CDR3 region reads CASSQEARDRWPPLNTEAFF. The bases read TGCGCCAGCAGCCAAGAGGCCCGGGACAGATGGCCCCCCTTGAACACTGAAGCTTTCTTT.